This is a list of T cell receptor beta chains from one sample in a study of blood T cell repertoires in COVID-19. Sequenced by immunoSEQ multiplex PCR; TCRdb stores in-frame clones only, minus some. Of roughly 330,000 clones in the sample, around 86% were seen once. Specimen: peripheral blood. The receptor set was obtained from a woman in her forties or fifties with acute or convalescent COVID-19. Each CDR3 is given without its conserved first and last residue.

v_call: TRBV6-6
j_call: TRBJ2-1
cdr3_aa: ASSKTSGVENEQF

v_call: TRBV5-1
j_call: TRBJ2-1
cdr3_aa: ASSLDLAGGDSEQF

v_call: TRBV3-1/TRBV3-2
j_call: TRBJ2-1
cdr3_aa: ASSIHAGLAGGYDNEQF

v_call: TRBV24-1
j_call: TRBJ1-1
cdr3_aa: ATKGVLNTEAF

v_call: TRBV6-4
j_call: TRBJ2-1
cdr3_aa: ASSELSVPSYNEQF

v_call: TRBV21-1
j_call: TRBJ1-1
cdr3_aa: ATLGQGEAF

v_call: TRBV6-5
j_call: TRBJ2-1
cdr3_aa: ASSYSRGNNEQF

v_call: TRBV15
j_call: TRBJ1-5
cdr3_aa: ATSIPPQGSYNQPQH

v_call: TRBV24-1
j_call: TRBJ1-4
cdr3_aa: ATSRTGEKLF

v_call: TRBV7-3
j_call: TRBJ2-7
cdr3_aa: ASSPRASGRYEQY

v_call: TRBV28
j_call: TRBJ1-3
cdr3_aa: ASSFSDRELGTIY

v_call: TRBV24-1
j_call: TRBJ2-2
cdr3_aa: ATGGIYVDTGELF

v_call: TRBV20-1
j_call: TRBJ2-7
cdr3_aa: SARDSYEQY

v_call: TRBV19
j_call: TRBJ2-2
cdr3_aa: ATAFRDRGQLAGRTGELF

v_call: TRBV11-2
j_call: TRBJ1-6
cdr3_aa: ASSLVRGDSPLH